This TCR beta chain was recovered during a study of CD8+CD57+ T cells in acquired aplastic anemia. Looking at the study overall: DNA from sorted CD4+ and CD8+ cells averaged 3.2 ug.

Genomic DNA, serving as template, underwent TCR beta VDJ and CDR3 profiling. One entry per CDR3 protein results from TCRdb running MiXCR on the reads. Of approximately 180,000 distinct CDR3 sequences in the sample, about three fifths are singletons; the top ten hold 42%. An expansion of CD8+CD57+ cells by flow cytometry had been shown in patients chosen for sequencing. Acquired aplastic anemia of severe grade affected all patients. CDR3 length: 13 residues. Trimming took 5 bases from V and 9 from J, leaving 14 bases between them. Germline CDR1 SEHNR, CDR2 FQNEAQ (reference sequence). This sequence originates from a human donor with aplastic anemia. V gene TRBV7-9 combines with J gene TRBJ2-1; either TRBD1 or TRBD2 may fit D (7 bases each). What was sequenced was sorted CD4+, CD8+, or CD8+CD57+ T cells (not recorded which) from PBMCs. DNA for the CDR3: TGTGCCAGCAGCCCAGGGGGGGCCGGTGAGCAGTTCTTC. It is translated as CASSPGGAGEQFF. Supplemented by reference TRBV7-9 and TRBJ2-1, the full variable domain reads DTGVSQNPRHKITKRGQNVTFRCDPISEHNRLYWYRQTLGQGPEFLTYFQNEAQLEKSRLLSDRFSAERPKGSFSTLEIQRTEQGDSAMYLCASSPGGAGEQFFGPGTRLTVL.